This T cell receptor (beta chain) was observed in a study of TIL therapy for anti-PD-1-resistant metastatic lung cancer. Trimming stripped 7 bases from V and 4 bases from J, with 16 bases between. Germline V gives CDR1 KGHDR, CDR2 SFDVKD. This CDR3 is built from 15 residues. This clone has just a few counts. Antigen specificity is unknown. Time point in this sample: pre-treatment sample, taken before nivolumab and TIL therapy. The tumor samples were excised metastases, mostly pleural nodules or supraclavicular lymph nodes. This was the immunoSEQ v3 assay. Survey-level samples got 1.5 million to 2 million read pairs; deep-level samples got about 5-6.5 million. Libraries were prepared by immunoSEQ multiplex PCR; TCRdb keeps only in-frame clonotypes and omits some of them. The data show approximately 95,000 clones, with roughly 65% seen just once and 11% held by the top ten. Findings and caveats of the study: Treatment-naive, never-smoker and oncogene-addicted patients were overrepresented in this highly selected cohort.

The specimen comprised tumor tissue, sampled at baseline. The chain employs TRBV24-1 and TRBJ1-5; the D is unclear. The source of this sequence is a person aged 25-80 years with non-small cell lung cancer. CDR3 protein: CATSSSGGINQPQHF. CDR3 DNA sequence: TGTGCCACCAGCTCCTCAGGAGGGATTAATCAGCCCCAGCATTTT.